This T cell receptor (beta chain) was identified during a study of CD8+CD57+ T cells in acquired aplastic anemia (dated by TCRdb to between 2018 and 2020). A note on the overall study: A mean of about 3.2 ug of DNA, ranging from roughly 0.18 to 30 ug, was extracted from sorted CD4+ and CD8+ cells. Mean read counts for healthy donor samples were about 9.8 million for CD4+ cells and fewer than 12 million for CD8+ cells.

Regarding this clonotype: Its antigen is not yet known. No much larger clonotype is one base removed from it; base qualities were not supplied.

On the study overall, not on this receptor specifically: Although roughly 29 CD8+ CDR3 sequences were shared by patients and controls, these sequences appeared highly expressed in patients and within the immunodominant clones of patients. CD8+ Simpson's diversity did not differ significantly between patients and healthy controls (P=0.060).

Spanning cysteine to phenylalanine, the CDR3 consists of 13 amino acids. The read is trimmed to its CDR3 DNA, 39 bases read in frame from base 1. Looking up the germline V gene yields CDR1 SQVTM and CDR2 ANQGSEA. V was cut back by 4 bases and J by 2 bases, leaving a gap of 12 bases between them. In the study, sorted CD4+ and CD8+ blood T cells from patients with severe aplastic anemia and from healthy subjects underwent deep sequencing of TCR repertoires. Ficoll-Paque density gradient centrifugation was used to isolate peripheral blood mononuclear cells. Before DNA extraction, CD4+ and CD8+ T cells were sorted by FACS or by magnetic beads. Genomic DNA was used as template for profiling of TCR beta VDJ combinations and CDR3 sequences. An Illumina HiSeq 2000 was used for TCR repertoire sequencing. Per the original workflow: Repertoires were assessed using TRBV/TRBJ rearrangement plots, CDR3 size and DJ length profiles, and Simpson's diversity index. The most abundant DNA sequence in the deep sequencing data was taken as the immunodominant clone. CDR3 amino acid sequences were screened for sharing across subjects and compared with published repertoires and the VDJdb database. Through fastp at Q25 and MiXCR, TCRdb rebuilt clones from the public reads, retaining in-frame beta chains. Rows with one shared CDR3 protein collapse into an entry with the most common genes and DNA. These V and J calls originate from TCRdb's pipeline instead of the authors' own analysis. This sample lists some 120,000 distinct CDR3 sequences; 48% were detected once. The ten largest clones add up to about 2.5% of the sample.

The sequence derives from a human donor in good health, serving as a control. The specimen was sorted CD4+, CD8+, or CD8+CD57+ T cells (not recorded which) from PBMCs. The chain is made from TRBV29-1 and TRBJ2-7, with a weak D call of TRBD1 (5 bases match). The DNA is TGCAGCGTTGCTGTCCAGGGCCCCTACGAGCAGTACTTC. Its coded protein is CSVAVQGPYEQYF.